This T cell receptor beta chain was recorded in a study of blood T cell repertoires in COVID-19. Germline-derived CDR1 and CDR2 are PRHDT and FYEKMQ (reference sequence). Trimming took 1 base from V and 2 from J, leaving 12 bases between them. The CDR3 has 16 residues. The table came from immunoSEQ multiplex PCR; TCRdb's copy has only in-frame clones and leaves some out. This table has about 280,000 clones, 85% appearing once. Participants, roughly 18 to 90 years old, spanned about two dozen US areas. Participants were placed into cohorts based on the clinical history they reported. The sequencing sample was made of PBMCs or T cells enriched from blood (not recorded which). The TCR sequence derives from a woman aged 45-59 years who had recovered from COVID-19. The chain recombines TRBV13 with TRBJ2-1, with a possible D match to TRBD1 (6 bases). The CDR3 loop is CASSLEGHSTYNEQFF. Written as DNA, the CDR3 is TGTGCCAGCAGCTTAGAGGGACATTCAACCTACAATGAGCAGTTCTTC.